Listed below are T cell receptor beta chains from one sample, sequenced in a study of blood T cell repertoires in COVID-19. Produced via immunoSEQ multiplex PCR; TCRdb's table is partial and in-frame only. The sample has roughly 300,000 clones, roughly 88% seen once; the top ten hold approximately 8.5%. Source material: peripheral blood. The receptors come from a man aged 18-30 years with active or convalescent COVID-19. Each CDR3 is given with its conserved first and last residue. The D gene is left open where the match is weak. Expanded clones get a size class; other rows say once, few or many, or leave the size out.

d_gene	abundance	v_gene	j_gene	CDR3aa	CDR3nt
-	-	TRBV6-6	TRBJ1-3	CASSGTGVGNTIYF	TGTGCCAGCAGTGGGACGGGGGTCGGAAACACCATATATTTT
-	-	TRBV5-1	TRBJ1-1	CASSLGQFTEAFF	TGCGCCAGCAGCTTGGGCCAGTTCACTGAAGCTTTCTTT
-	-	TRBV19	TRBJ2-7	CASSTLGGLYEQYF	TGTGCCAGTAGTACTTTGGGGGGACTCTACGAGCAGTACTTC
TRBD2	-	TRBV5-4	TRBJ2-7	CASSTGGPYEQYF	TGTGCCAGCAGCACGGGGGGGCCCTACGAGCAGTACTTC
-	-	TRBV5-6	TRBJ1-6	CASSLGGEGSNSPLHF	TGTGCCAGCAGCTTGGGAGGTGAGGGCTCTAATTCACCCCTCCACTTT
TRBD2	-	TRBV7-2	TRBJ2-7	CASSSTSGSSYEQYF	TGTGCCAGCAGCTCGACTAGCGGGAGTTCCTACGAGCAGTACTTC
-	-	TRBV19	TRBJ1-6	CATHSGLREDSPLHF	TGTGCCACCCATTCCGGGTTAAGGGAGGATTCACCCCTCCACTTT
-	-	TRBV9	TRBJ1-1	CASSSTGSSEAFF	TGTGCCAGCAGCTCAACAGGGTCTAGTGAAGCTTTCTTT
-	-	TRBV19	TRBJ1-1	CASTVTGTEAFF	TGTGCCAGTACCGTAACGGGCACTGAAGCTTTCTTT
-	once	TRBV9	TRBJ2-1	CASSVDGETYNEQFF	TGTGCCAGCAGCGTAGACGGGGAAACCTACAATGAGCAGTTCTTC
TRBD1	-	TRBV7-9	TRBJ1-1	CASVLRGRDTEAFF	TGTGCCAGCGTACTAAGGGGGCGGGACACTGAAGCTTTCTTT
TRBD1	-	TRBV7-9	TRBJ1-2	CASSLGRGTGGYTF	TGTGCCAGCAGCTTAGGCAGGGGGACAGGAGGCTACACCTTC
-	-	TRBV9	TRBJ1-1	CASSLSARDTSTEAFF	TGTGCCAGCAGCTTGAGCGCCCGGGACACCTCGACTGAAGCTTTCTTT
TRBD1	-	TRBV19	TRBJ1-3	CASSRGTGNTIYF	TGTGCCTCCAGCAGGGGGACTGGAAACACCATATATTTT
-	-	TRBV18	TRBJ1-2	CASSPWNQDFGGYMYGYTF	TGTGCCAGCTCACCATGGAACCAGGACTTCGGGGGATATATGTATGGCTACACCTTC
-	-	TRBV10-3	TRBJ1-1	CAISPTSNTEAFF	TGTGCCATCAGCCCGACATCTAACACTGAAGCTTTCTTT
TRBD1	-	TRBV18	TRBJ1-2	CASSPGTGGEGYTF	TGTGCCAGCTCACCAGGGACAGGGGGCGAAGGCTACACCTTC
TRBD2	-	TRBV18	TRBJ2-5	CASTGLALSQETQYF	TGTGCCAGCACTGGACTAGCACTATCTCAAGAGACCCAGTACTTC
-	-	TRBV20-1	TRBJ1-1	CSAAGEIEAFF	TGCAGTGCTGCCGGGGAGATTGAAGCTTTCTTT
-	-	TRBV19	TRBJ1-1	CASSIGRNTEAFF	TGTGCCAGTAGTATCGGGAGGAACACTGAAGCTTTCTTT
TRBD1	-	TRBV5-1	TRBJ2-7	CASSWGQGYEQYF	TGCGCCAGCAGCTGGGGACAGGGGTACGAGCAGTACTTC
-	-	TRBV7-9	TRBJ2-5	CASRRSPETQYF	TGTGCCAGCAGGCGTAGCCCGGAGACCCAGTACTTC
-	-	TRBV5-5	TRBJ2-7	CASSSWGHQWYEQYF	TGTGCCAGCAGCTCCTGGGGACACCAGTGGTACGAGCAGTACTTC
-	-	TRBV7-9	TRBJ2-7	CASSLETYEQYF	TGTGCCAGCAGTTTGGAGACCTACGAGCAGTACTTC
TRBD1	-	TRBV10-1	TRBJ2-1	CASSDPGQGANEQFF	TGCGCCAGCAGTGACCCGGGACAGGGGGCCAATGAGCAGTTCTTC
TRBD1	-	TRBV5-1	TRBJ1-2	CASSPGTGGGYYGYTF	TGCGCCAGCAGCCCCGGGACAGGGGGCGGTTACTATGGCTACACCTTC
TRBD2	-	TRBV5-1	TRBJ2-5	CASSGSGGLQETQYF	TGCGCCAGCAGCGGCAGCGGGGGACTCCAAGAGACCCAGTACTTC
-	-	TRBV9	TRBJ2-7	CASSFSGSGDEQYF	TGTGCCAGCAGCTTTAGCGGTTCGGGGGACGAGCAGTACTTC
TRBD2	-	TRBV2	TRBJ2-5	CASGTGGVRPGLGTNRETQYF	TGTGCCAGCGGGACGGGAGGAGTCAGACCGGGACTAGGAACAAATAGAGAGACCCAGTACTTC
TRBD1	-	TRBV29-1	TRBJ1-1	CSVKSGQGPNTEAFF	TGCAGCGTGAAATCCGGACAGGGCCCGAACACTGAAGCTTTCTTT
-	-	TRBV9	TRBJ2-3	CASSVAGGSTDTQYF	TGTGCCAGCAGCGTAGCGGGGGGCAGTACAGATACGCAGTATTTT
-	-	TRBV10-3	TRBJ2-7	CAISEGASYEQYF	TGTGCCATCAGTGAGGGGGCATCCTACGAGCAGTACTTC
TRBD1	-	TRBV5-1	TRBJ2-7	CASSGLRGTDYEQYF	TGCGCCAGCAGTGGGTTGAGGGGGACAGACTACGAGCAGTACTTC
TRBD1	once	TRBV13	TRBJ2-2	CASSSHGQGWVNTGELFF	TGTGCCAGCAGCTCCCACGGACAGGGTTGGGTCAACACCGGGGAGCTGTTTTTT
-	-	TRBV2	TRBJ2-1	CASSTGPAEQFF	TGTGCCAGCAGTACAGGGCCCGCGGAGCAGTTCTTC
-	-	TRBV11-1	TRBJ1-4	CASSQRTAGRLFF	TGTGCCAGCAGCCAACGGACAGCGGGGCGGCTGTTTTTT
-	-	TRBV11-2	TRBJ1-5	CASSLVAGEVNQPQHF	TGTGCCAGCAGCTTAGTAGCCGGGGAGGTCAATCAGCCCCAGCATTTT
-	-	TRBV15	TRBJ1-3	CATSRDRLRNTIYF	TGTGCCACCAGCAGAGACAGATTAAGAAACACCATATATTTT
-	-	TRBV10-2	TRBJ2-7	CASSQRAGYVEQYF	TGCGCCAGCAGTCAACGGGCAGGGTATGTCGAGCAGTACTTC
-	few	TRBV19	TRBJ1-2	CASSRSPGFEDGYTF	TGTGCCAGTAGCAGGTCCCCAGGGTTTGAGGACGGCTACACCTTC
-	-	TRBV3-1/TRBV3-2	TRBJ2-2	CASSQRGGHTGELFF	TGTGCCAGCAGCCAAAGGGGGGGCCACACCGGGGAGCTGTTTTTT
TRBD1	-	TRBV9	TRBJ2-7	CASSVGPGQGVEQYF	TGTGCCAGCAGCGTAGGGCCGGGACAGGGCGTCGAGCAGTACTTC
TRBD1	-	TRBV19	TRBJ1-4	CASGDRTRGRMNEKLFF	TGTGCCAGCGGGGACAGGACACGGGGACGGATGAATGAAAAACTGTTTTTT
-	-	TRBV2	TRBJ1-2	CASILGLNYGYTF	TGTGCCAGCATTCTCGGTTTGAACTATGGCTACACCTTC
-	-	TRBV11-2	TRBJ1-3	CASHHEPGVGNTIYF	TGTGCCAGCCACCACGAGCCAGGGGTAGGAAACACCATATATTTT
-	-	TRBV12-3/TRBV12-4	TRBJ2-7	CASSFGHLYEQYF	TGTGCCAGCAGTTTCGGTCACCTATACGAGCAGTACTTC
-	-	TRBV5-1	TRBJ1-1	CASSLYAGAHTEAFF	TGCGCCAGCAGCCTGTATGCAGGGGCTCACACTGAAGCTTTCTTT
TRBD1	-	TRBV6-1	TRBJ1-2	CASSERQGYGYTF	TGTGCCAGCAGTGAAAGACAGGGCTATGGCTACACCTTC
-	-	TRBV2	TRBJ1-1	CASSGSNTEAFF	TGTGCCAGCAGTGGGAGTAACACTGAAGCTTTCTTT
-	-	TRBV5-5	TRBJ2-7	CASSAHRDEQYF	TGTGCCAGCAGCGCCCACCGCGACGAGCAGTACTTC
-	-	TRBV12-3/TRBV12-4	TRBJ1-1	CASTRQVNTEAFF	TGTGCCAGCACCCGACAGGTTAACACTGAAGCTTTCTTT
TRBD2	-	TRBV4-2	TRBJ2-3	CASSQESFLAGGSTDTQYF	TGTGCCAGCAGCCAAGAATCCTTTTTAGCGGGGGGCAGCACAGATACGCAGTATTTT
TRBD1	-	TRBV13	TRBJ1-4	CASGTGNEKLFF	TGTGCCAGCGGGACAGGGAATGAAAAACTGTTTTTT
-	-	TRBV5-6	TRBJ2-7	CASSATGNEQYF	TGTGCCAGCAGCGCTACAGGGAACGAGCAGTACTTC